This is a list of T cell receptor beta chains from one sample in a study of shared clonotypes between healthy human individuals. Generated by immunoSEQ multiplex PCR, the TCRdb table keeps only in-frame clones and is missing some. The repertoire includes 2.5 million or so clones, around nine tenths of them detected once, and under 0.15% sits in the top ten. Source material: naive CD4+ T cells sorted from blood. The source is a young man in good health. The CDR3 runs from the conserved cysteine through the conserved F or W. Fields, in order: CDR3 protein, CDR3 DNA, clone size, D gene, V gene, J gene. The D gene is left open where the match is weak. Clone size is not always given. Where it is, it says once, few, many or a class for expanded clones.

CDR3 protein: CASSISAGSGANVLTF
CDR3 DNA: TGTGCCAGTAGTATTAGCGCCGGCTCTGGGGCCAACGTCCTGACTTTC
clone size: .
D gene: .
V gene: TRBV19
J gene: TRBJ2-6

CDR3 protein: CASSLSGANTGELFF
CDR3 DNA: TGCGCCAGCAGCTTGAGCGGGGCGAACACCGGGGAGCTGTTTTTT
clone size: .
D gene: TRBD2
V gene: TRBV5-1
J gene: TRBJ2-2

CDR3 protein: CASSGVGEQFF
CDR3 DNA: TGCGCCAGCAGTGGGGTCGGGGAGCAGTTCTTC
clone size: .
D gene: .
V gene: TRBV10-1
J gene: TRBJ2-1

CDR3 protein: CASSPTGEWRPQHF
CDR3 DNA: TGTGCCAGTAGCCCGACAGGTGAGTGGCGGCCCCAGCATTTT
clone size: .
D gene: .
V gene: TRBV19
J gene: TRBJ1-5

CDR3 protein: CASTTNWGDQPQHF
CDR3 DNA: TGTGCCAGCACCACAAACTGGGGAGATCAGCCCCAGCATTTT
clone size: .
D gene: .
V gene: TRBV6-1
J gene: TRBJ1-5

CDR3 protein: CASSQTSGRNQPQHF
CDR3 DNA: TGTGCCAGCAGCCAGACTTCCGGGCGCAATCAGCCCCAGCATTTT
clone size: .
D gene: .
V gene: TRBV7-6
J gene: TRBJ1-5

CDR3 protein: CASSPADSNQPQHF
CDR3 DNA: TGTGCCAGCTCCCCTGCGGATAGCAATCAGCCCCAGCATTTT
clone size: few
D gene: .
V gene: TRBV18
J gene: TRBJ1-5

CDR3 protein: CASSYWTGPQGNTIYF
CDR3 DNA: TGTGCCAGCAGCTATTGGACAGGGCCCCAAGGAAACACCATATATTTT
clone size: .
D gene: TRBD1
V gene: TRBV5-6
J gene: TRBJ1-3

CDR3 protein: CASRRTGGDGIEAFF
CDR3 DNA: TGTGCCAGCAGGCGGACAGGGGGCGACGGAATTGAAGCTTTCTTT
clone size: .
D gene: TRBD1
V gene: TRBV6-5
J gene: TRBJ1-1

CDR3 protein: CASILGGGSYEQYF
CDR3 DNA: TGTGCCAGCATCCTAGGGGGGGGCTCCTACGAGCAGTACTTC
clone size: .
D gene: .
V gene: TRBV5-8
J gene: TRBJ2-7

CDR3 protein: CASSMNMSRRGTNEKLFF
CDR3 DNA: TGTGCCAGTAGTATGAACATGTCCCGGAGGGGGACTAATGAAAAACTGTTTTTT
clone size: .
D gene: .
V gene: TRBV19
J gene: TRBJ1-4

CDR3 protein: CASFPAGGEAFF
CDR3 DNA: TGTGCCAGCTTCCCTGCTGGGGGTGAAGCTTTCTTT
clone size: .
D gene: .
V gene: TRBV18
J gene: TRBJ1-1

CDR3 protein: CASSDVLRVLGYTF
CDR3 DNA: TGTGCCAGCAGTGATGTGTTGAGGGTTTTGGGCTACACCTTC
clone size: .
D gene: .
V gene: TRBV2
J gene: TRBJ1-2

CDR3 protein: CASSSWTSGGYEQYF
CDR3 DNA: TGCGCCAGCAGCTCCTGGACTAGCGGGGGGTACGAGCAGTACTTC
clone size: .
D gene: TRBD2
V gene: TRBV5-1
J gene: TRBJ2-7

CDR3 protein: CASSSPGLASSDTQYF
CDR3 DNA: TGCGCCAGCAGCTCGCCAGGACTAGCGAGTTCAGATACGCAGTATTTT
clone size: .
D gene: TRBD2
V gene: TRBV5-1
J gene: TRBJ2-3

CDR3 protein: CASSLGGPSTDTQYF
CDR3 DNA: TGCGCCAGCAGCTTGGGAGGCCCTAGCACAGATACGCAGTATTTT
clone size: .
D gene: .
V gene: TRBV5-1
J gene: TRBJ2-3

CDR3 protein: CASSNKHGDTQYF
CDR3 DNA: TGCGCCAGCAGCAACAAACATGGCGATACGCAGTATTTT
clone size: .
D gene: .
V gene: TRBV4-1
J gene: TRBJ2-3

CDR3 protein: CASSYGQGAYGYTF
CDR3 DNA: TGTGCCAGCAGTTATGGACAGGGGGCCTATGGCTACACCTTC
clone size: .
D gene: TRBD1
V gene: TRBV6-5
J gene: TRBJ1-2

CDR3 protein: CASRLRDRGSGELFF
CDR3 DNA: TGTGCCAGCAGACTCCGGGACAGGGGTTCCGGGGAGCTGTTTTTT
clone size: once
D gene: TRBD1
V gene: TRBV6-6
J gene: TRBJ2-2

CDR3 protein: CSVSNGDRINYEQYF
CDR3 DNA: TGCAGCGTTTCTAATGGGGACAGGATAAACTACGAGCAGTACTTC
clone size: .
D gene: TRBD1
V gene: TRBV29-1
J gene: TRBJ2-7

CDR3 protein: CASSFGTEDSPLHF
CDR3 DNA: TGCGCCAGCAGCTTCGGGACGGAGGATTCACCCCTCCACTTT
clone size: .
D gene: .
V gene: TRBV5-1
J gene: TRBJ1-6

CDR3 protein: CASRTEKKNEQYF
CDR3 DNA: TGTGCCAGCAGAACAGAGAAGAAAAACGAGCAGTACTTC
clone size: .
D gene: .
V gene: TRBV6-5
J gene: TRBJ2-7

CDR3 protein: CASSLETPGNTIYF
CDR3 DNA: TGCGCCAGCAGCTTGGAGACTCCTGGAAACACCATATATTTT
clone size: .
D gene: .
V gene: TRBV5-1
J gene: TRBJ1-3

CDR3 protein: CASSPPVVQSGEQYF
CDR3 DNA: TGTGCCAGCTCACCACCCGTCGTACAATCGGGCGAGCAGTACTTC
clone size: .
D gene: .
V gene: TRBV18
J gene: TRBJ2-7

CDR3 protein: CAWAGRSSYNEQFF
CDR3 DNA: TGTGCCTGGGCGGGACGGAGCTCCTACAATGAGCAGTTCTTC
clone size: .
D gene: .
V gene: TRBV30
J gene: TRBJ2-1

CDR3 protein: CAWSDGGPYEQYF
CDR3 DNA: TGTGCCTGGAGCGACGGGGGCCCATACGAGCAGTACTTC
clone size: .
D gene: .
V gene: TRBV30
J gene: TRBJ2-7

CDR3 protein: CASSDSGLSYEQYF
CDR3 DNA: TGTGCCAGTTCGGACAGCGGACTCTCCTACGAGCAGTACTTC
clone size: .
D gene: .
V gene: TRBV19
J gene: TRBJ2-7

CDR3 protein: CASSEALWAIDEKLFF
CDR3 DNA: TGTGCCAGCAGTGAAGCGCTATGGGCAATCGATGAAAAACTGTTTTTT
clone size: .
D gene: .
V gene: TRBV2
J gene: TRBJ1-4

CDR3 protein: CASSEPGGAGTEAFF
CDR3 DNA: TGTGCCAGCAGTGAGCCAGGGGGCGCGGGCACTGAAGCTTTCTTT
clone size: once
D gene: TRBD1
V gene: TRBV2
J gene: TRBJ1-1

CDR3 protein: CASRERSVGDLAKNIQYF
CDR3 DNA: TGTGCCAGCAGAGAGAGGTCGGTCGGAGACTTAGCCAAAAACATTCAGTACTTC
clone size: .
D gene: .
V gene: TRBV27
J gene: TRBJ2-4

CDR3 protein: CASRDTYEQYF
CDR3 DNA: TGTGCCAGCAGGGACACTTACGAGCAGTACTTC
clone size: .
D gene: .
V gene: TRBV6-5
J gene: TRBJ2-7

CDR3 protein: CASSEDPYLGAGELFF
CDR3 DNA: TGCGCCAGCAGTGAGGACCCCTACCTGGGGGCCGGGGAGCTGTTTTTT
clone size: .
D gene: .
V gene: TRBV10-2
J gene: TRBJ2-2

CDR3 protein: CASSGSGTVNSPLHF
CDR3 DNA: TGTGCCAGCAGCGGATCCGGGACGGTGAATTCACCCCTCCACTTT
clone size: .
D gene: .
V gene: TRBV9
J gene: TRBJ1-6

CDR3 protein: CASSEIPGTSTDTQYF
CDR3 DNA: TGTGCCAGTAGCGAGATCCCCGGGACTAGCACAGATACGCAGTATTTT
clone size: .
D gene: .
V gene: TRBV19
J gene: TRBJ2-3

CDR3 protein: CASRERDRPNSPLHF
CDR3 DNA: TGTGCCAGTAGAGAGCGGGACAGACCGAATTCACCCCTCCACTTT
clone size: .
D gene: TRBD1
V gene: TRBV19
J gene: TRBJ1-6

CDR3 protein: CASSPPQRGVSTDTQYF
CDR3 DNA: TGTGCCAGCTCACCACCGCAACGGGGAGTAAGCACAGATACGCAGTATTTT
clone size: .
D gene: .
V gene: TRBV18
J gene: TRBJ2-3

CDR3 protein: CASSRIDMNTEAFF
CDR3 DNA: TGTGCCAGCAGCCGAATAGACATGAACACTGAAGCTTTCTTT
clone size: .
D gene: .
V gene: TRBV5-5
J gene: TRBJ1-1

CDR3 protein: CASRMGNSYNSPLHF
CDR3 DNA: TGTGCCAGTAGGATGGGGAACTCCTATAATTCACCCCTCCACTTT
clone size: .
D gene: .
V gene: TRBV19
J gene: TRBJ1-6

CDR3 protein: CASSLGVAGGPYEQYF
CDR3 DNA: TGTGCCAGCAGCTTAGGTGTAGCGGGGGGGCCCTACGAGCAGTACTTC
clone size: once
D gene: TRBD2
V gene: TRBV7-8
J gene: TRBJ2-7